Listed here are 30 T cell receptor beta chains from one sample, sequenced in a study of blood T cell repertoires in COVID-19. This table comes from immunoSEQ multiplex PCR, and its TCRdb copy is limited to in-frame clones, with some not included. The table includes about 210,000 clones, under 90% detected once. Material: PBMCs or T cells enriched from blood (not recorded which). The origin of the receptors is a woman between 45 and 60 years old with acute COVID-19.

In this sample, this clone turned up once. This chain links TRBV6-2 or TRBV6-3 with TRBJ2-7; 10 positions agree with TRBD2. The CDR3 is 14 residues long. The ends lost 7 bases at V and 4 bases at J; junction bases unmatched: 7. Germline assignment: CDR1 MNHEY and CDR2 SVGEGT. The CDR3 nucleotides read TGTGCCAGCAACCCTAGCGGGAGTTTATACGAGCAGTACTTC. Translation gives CASNPSGSLYEQYF.

This clone appeared once. The genes are TRBV20-1 and TRBJ2-7; unclear D gene. V was trimmed by 3 bases and J by 1 base, leaving 19 bases between them. Germline V gene sequence: CDR1 DFQATT, CDR2 SNEGSKA (reference sequence). The CDR3 runs to 16 residues. In DNA form, the CDR3 reads TGCAGTGCTAGTGGTAGCTCCCTCCCGAATTCCTACGAGCAGTACTTC. Amino acid sequence: CSASGSSLPNSYEQYF.

The table lists this clone with a few counts. The rearrangement links TRBV5-1 to TRBJ1-3; 8 nucleotides line up with TRBD1. J was trimmed by 1 base and V by 0 bases; bases with no gene match: 6. The CDR3 runs 17 residues. Germline V gene lookup returns CDR1 SGHRS and CDR2 YFSETQ. CDR3 DNA sequence: TGCGCCAGCAGCTTGGATGGTCAGGGGGCATCTGGAAACACCATATATTTT. It yields the protein CASSLDGQGASGNTIYF.

The chain is built from TRBV7-9 and TRBJ1-5, with 9 bases lining up with TRBD1. Germline lookup yields CDR1 SEHNR and CDR2 FQNEAQ (reference sequence). CDR3 length equals 16 residues. The V gene end was trimmed by 3 bases and the J gene end by 4 bases; junction bases not matched to a gene: 7. The CDR3 DNA reads TGTGCCAGCAGCTTGGGTACCGGGACAGGGAATCAGCCCCAGCATTTT. This sequence encodes CASSLGTGTGNQPQHF.

This clone was found once. The gene calls are TRBV2 and TRBJ1-5; tentatively, D is TRBD1 (6 bases). The V gene's germline CDR1 is SNHLY and CDR2 FYNNEI. The V and J ends lost 6 bases and 1 base respectively, with 13 bases between them. The CDR3 length is 15 residues. The CDR3 DNA sequence: TGTGCCAGCAGATGGGGAGGGGGAAGCAATCAGCCCCAGCATTTT. Protein product: CASRWGGGSNQPQHF.

This clone was counted a single time. The chain has TRBV27 and TRBJ2-7, with D unclear. This CDR3 comprises 14 residues. Germline CDR1 is MNHEY and CDR2 is SMNVEV (reference sequence). The ends were cut back, 3 bases at V and 2 bases at J, with 11 bases in the middle. CDR3 coding DNA: TGTGCCAGCAGTTTGGGCAGTCCTCCCTACGAGCAGTACTTC. Translated: CASSLGSPPYEQYF.

This chain uses TRBV20-1 with TRBJ1-3, with no clear D. The CDR3 covers 11 residues. Germline CDR1 is DFQATT and CDR2 is SNEGSKA (reference sequence). The CDR3 loop is CSGVGGNTIYF. CDR3 coding DNA: TGCAGCGGGGTCGGCGGAAACACCATATATTTT.

J is TRBJ2-7 and V is TRBV18; perhaps TRBD1 as D (5 bases). Trimming took off 6 bases at V and 2 bases at J, with 14 bases between the two ends. This CDR3 spans 14 amino acids. CDR1 KGHSH and CDR2 LQKENI come from the germline V gene. The CDR3 protein is CASSPTRQTYEQYF. The CDR3 nucleotides read TGTGCCAGCTCCCCCACCCGACAGACCTACGAGCAGTACTTC.

The chain links TRBV28 to TRBJ2-5, with 7 bases that match TRBD1. The CDR3 has 12 amino acids. Losses at the gene ends were 8 bases for V and 4 bases for J; bases not matched to a gene: 4. Looked up from germline, CDR1 is MDHEN and CDR2 is SYDVKM. DNA of the CDR3: TGTGCCAGCCGACAGGGAAGAGAGACCCAGTACTTC. Its protein is CASRQGRETQYF. Using reference TRBV28 and TRBJ2-5 for the parts outside the CDR3, the full variable domain is DVKVTQSSRYLVKRTGEKVFLECVQDMDHENMFWYRQDPGLGLRLIYFSYDVKMKEKGDIPEGYSVSREKKERFSLILESASTNQTSMYLCASRQGRETQYFGPGTRLLVL.

The rearrangement uses TRBV2 and TRBJ1-6; 7 bases are a match to TRBD1. CDR1 is SNHLY and CDR2 is FYNNEI in the germline V gene. The trim removed 6 bases at V and 11 bases at J, leaving 22 bases unmatched. The CDR3 covers 18 residues. CDR3 nucleotide sequence: TGTGCCAGCAGCCCGGTTGGTCAGGGGGTTATGGTTAGTCCACCCCTCCACTTT. Translating it yields CASSPVGQGVMVSPPLHF.

The chain combines TRBV27 with TRBJ2-2, with 8 bases fitting TRBD1. CDR3 length equals 18 residues. J gave up 0 bases and V 3 bases, and 9 bases lay outside the gene matches. The germline V gene encodes CDR1 MNHEY and CDR2 SMNVEV (reference sequence). The chain's CDR3 is CASSFRQGAVANTGELFF. For the CDR3, the DNA is TGTGCCAGCAGTTTTAGGCAGGGGGCCGTGGCGAACACCGGGGAGCTGTTTTTT.

For the CDR3, the DNA is TGTGCCAGCAGCTTTGAACAGGGACGCGGCTACACCTTC. As protein: CASSFEQGRGYTF. The V call is TRBV11-3, the J call TRBJ1-2; possibly TRBD1 for D (6 bases). V lost 3 bases, J lost 8 bases, and 13 bases lay in between. The length of the CDR3 is 13 residues. The germline CDR1 and CDR2 sequences are SGHNT and YENEEA.

The V and J genes are TRBV5-1 and TRBJ1-3; D unclear. The germline V gene has CDR1 SGHRS and CDR2 YFSETQ. The V and J ends lost 0 bases and 7 bases respectively, with 8 bases between them. The CDR3 is 13 residues long. The CDR3 coding sequence is TGCGCCAGCAGCTTGGAGACGGGTAACACCATATATTTT. This translates into CASSLETGNTIYF.

This clone was observed a few times. The genes are TRBV6-5 and TRBJ1-4; weak D call: TRBD1 (6 bases). Trimming took 6 bases from V and 8 from J, leaving 16 bases between them. CDR3 length equals 14 residues. Germline loops: CDR1 MNHEY, CDR2 SVGAGI. The CDR3 reads CASSNPRGGEKLFF. The CDR3 bases are TGTGCCAGCAGCAACCCGCGGGGGGGCGAAAAACTGTTTTTT.

J is TRBJ2-3 and V is TRBV3-1 (or the pseudogene TRBV3-2); weak D call: TRBD1 (5 bases). Trimming pared 5 bases from V and 4 bases from J, leaving 16 bases between. The CDR3 extends over 15 amino acids. Germline V CDR1 and CDR2: LGHDT, YNNKEL (reference sequence). In nucleotides, the CDR3 is TGTGCCAGCAGCAACCGACAGAGTCTGGCAGATACGCAGTATTTT. Amino acid sequence: CASSNRQSLADTQYF.

This rearrangement joins TRBV30 to TRBJ2-4; 9 bases are shared with TRBD1. This CDR3 spans 16 amino acids. V was clipped by 3 bases and J by 2 bases; unmatched bases: 8. The V gene's germline CDR1 is GTSNPN and CDR2 SVGIG (reference sequence). The CDR3 DNA is TGTGCCTGGAGAGCGGGACAGGGCTCTCCCAAAAACATTCAGTACTTC. It encodes CAWRAGQGSPKNIQYF.

CDR3 bases: TGCGCCAGCAGCATGAGAGGGTCACCACAAGAGACCCAGTACTTC. This codes for CASSMRGSPQETQYF. The chain is built from TRBV4-3 and TRBJ2-5, with D possibly TRBD2 on 5 matching bases. Germline V CDR1 and CDR2: LGHNA, YSLEER. Trimming took off 5 bases at V and 2 bases at J, with 15 bases between the two ends. The CDR3 sequence is 15 residues long.

This clone has just a few counts. This chain uses TRBV28 with TRBJ1-1; D gene unclear. With 5 bases removed from V and 0 bases from J, the gap between germline ends came to 13 bases. Germline V gene lookup returns CDR1 MDHEN and CDR2 SYDVKM. CDR3 length: 15 residues. The CDR3 is CASSPVATLNTEAFF. CDR3 coding DNA: TGTGCCAGCAGTCCCGTGGCGACTCTGAACACTGAAGCTTTCTTT.

The chain uses TRBV5-6 and TRBJ2-7, with 13 positions matching TRBD2. Trimming at V came to 2 bases and at J to 1 base, leaving 3 bases not matched to a gene. CDR3 length equals 16 residues. Germline V gives CDR1 SGHDT, CDR2 YYEEEE. The DNA of the CDR3 is TGTGCCAGCAGCTTAGGACTAGCGGGGGCATCCTACGAGCAGTACTTC. This encodes CASSLGLAGASYEQYF. The variable domain in full, completed from reference TRBV5-6 and TRBJ2-7, reads DAGVTQSPTHLIKTRGQQVTLRCSPKSGHDTVSWYQQALGQGPQFIFQYYEEEERQRGNFPDRFSGHQFPNYSSELNVNALLLGDSALYLCASSLGLAGASYEQYFGPGTRLTVT.

The CDR3 sequence: CASSPMKQNTGELFF. CDR3 coding DNA: TGTGCCAGCTCACCAATGAAACAGAACACCGGGGAGCTGTTTTTT. This chain joins TRBV18 and TRBJ2-2; D gene uncertain. Germline CDR1 is KGHSH and CDR2 is LQKENI. CDR3 length: 15 amino acids. Trimming took 2 bases from V and 1 from J, leaving 8 bases between them.

The chain has TRBV7-2 and TRBJ2-7; no definite D call. Germline CDR1 and CDR2: SGHTA and FQGNSA. V lost 1 base, J lost 2 bases, and 9 bases lay in between. This CDR3 contains 14 residues. This CDR3 is CASSLVSEPYEQYF. CDR3 bases: TGTGCCAGCAGCTTAGTATCCGAGCCCTACGAGCAGTACTTC.

The rearrangement joins TRBV9 to TRBJ2-1, with TRBD2 matching 10 bases. The CDR3 runs 14 residues. Looked up from germline, CDR1 is SGDLS and CDR2 is YYNGEE. J was trimmed by 6 bases and V by 3 bases; bases with no gene match: 3. DNA of the CDR3: TGTGCCAGCAGCGCCAGCGGGGGGGTCAATGAGCAGTTCTTC. It codes for CASSASGGVNEQFF.

V is TRBV24-1 and J is TRBJ2-7, with 16 bases matching TRBD2. Germline assignment: CDR1 KGHDR and CDR2 SFDVKD. The junction had 7 bases not matched to a gene; V was cut back by 3 bases and J by 6 bases. The CDR3 length is 17 residues. CDR3 region: CATSDGGLAGGLSEQYF. The CDR3 DNA reads TGTGCCACCAGTGATGGGGGACTAGCGGGAGGGCTGAGCGAGCAGTACTTC.

This clone was observed once. The V gene is TRBV28, the J gene TRBJ2-2, with 8 positions matching TRBD2. Germline V CDR1 and CDR2: MDHEN, SYDVKM. The CDR3 runs 17 residues. J was trimmed by 0 bases and V by 4 bases; bases with no gene match: 7. This chain's CDR3 is CASSWAGTRANTGELFF. The CDR3 DNA sequence: TGTGCCAGCAGTTGGGCCGGGACTAGAGCGAACACCGGGGAGCTGTTTTTT. Supplemented by reference TRBV28 and TRBJ2-2, the full variable domain reads DVKVTQSSRYLVKRTGEKVFLECVQDMDHENMFWYRQDPGLGLRLIYFSYDVKMKEKGDIPEGYSVSREKKERFSLILESASTNQTSMYLCASSWAGTRANTGELFFGEGSRLTVL.

The V and J genes are TRBV5-1 and TRBJ2-5; TRBD2 matches at 7 bases. V was pared by 0 bases and J by 0 bases, with 5 bases of the junction left unmatched. This CDR3 is 16 amino acids long. Per germline, CDR1 SGHRS and CDR2 YFSETQ. This CDR3 reads CASSLGMGGYQETQYF. CDR3 coding DNA: TGCGCCAGCAGCTTGGGAATGGGGGGGTACCAAGAGACCCAGTACTTC.

The chain uses TRBV18 and TRBJ2-7, with D tentatively TRBD1 (6 bases). V was shortened by 2 bases and J by 0 bases, with 11 bases between the two germline ends. CDR3 length: 15 residues. The germline CDR1 and CDR2 sequences are KGHSH and LQKENI. CDR3 DNA sequence: TGTGCCAGCTCACCATCGCAGGGGATCTCCTACGAGCAGTACTTC. As protein: CASSPSQGISYEQYF.

The J gene is TRBJ2-7, the V gene TRBV6-5, with 7 bases that match TRBD1. Germline V gene lookup returns CDR1 MNHEY and CDR2 SVGAGI. The CDR3 runs 12 residues. The V segment lost 7 bases and the J segment 6 bases; nucleotides outside the gene matches: 6. DNA for the CDR3: TGTGCCAGCAACCCCAGGGGGTCCGAGCAGTACTTC. Translated: CASNPRGSEQYF.

The CDR3 loop reads CASSHGTANTGELFF. As DNA, the CDR3 is TGTGCCAGCAGTCACGGGACAGCAAACACCGGGGAGCTGTTTTTT. The rearrangement links TRBV3-1 (or the pseudogene TRBV3-2) to TRBJ2-2; TRBD1 matches 7 bases. With V trimmed by 6 bases and J by 2 bases, 6 bases remained unmatched. Germline V gene lookup returns CDR1 LGHDT and CDR2 YNNKEL (reference sequence). The CDR3 length is 15 residues.

V gene TRBV6-5 combines with J gene TRBJ2-1, with 7 bases identical to TRBD2. The germline gives CDR1 MNHEY, CDR2 SVGAGI. The CDR3 totals 15 residues. Trimming took 1 base from V and 5 from J; bases not matched to a gene: 5. In DNA, the CDR3 is TGTGCCAGCAGTTACTTGCGGGAGCTTCACAATGAGCAGTTCTTC. The encoded protein is CASSYLRELHNEQFF.

This chain connects TRBV4-2 to TRBJ2-1; TRBD2 matches 8 bases. The V gene end was trimmed by 0 bases and the J gene end by 2 bases; junction bases not matched to a gene: 3. Germline CDR1 reads LGHNA; CDR2 reads YNFKEQ. There are 16 residues in the CDR3. The CDR3 bases are TGTGCCAGCAGCCAAGAGACTAGCGCCGCCTACAATGAGCAGTTCTTC. This translates into CASSQETSAAYNEQFF.